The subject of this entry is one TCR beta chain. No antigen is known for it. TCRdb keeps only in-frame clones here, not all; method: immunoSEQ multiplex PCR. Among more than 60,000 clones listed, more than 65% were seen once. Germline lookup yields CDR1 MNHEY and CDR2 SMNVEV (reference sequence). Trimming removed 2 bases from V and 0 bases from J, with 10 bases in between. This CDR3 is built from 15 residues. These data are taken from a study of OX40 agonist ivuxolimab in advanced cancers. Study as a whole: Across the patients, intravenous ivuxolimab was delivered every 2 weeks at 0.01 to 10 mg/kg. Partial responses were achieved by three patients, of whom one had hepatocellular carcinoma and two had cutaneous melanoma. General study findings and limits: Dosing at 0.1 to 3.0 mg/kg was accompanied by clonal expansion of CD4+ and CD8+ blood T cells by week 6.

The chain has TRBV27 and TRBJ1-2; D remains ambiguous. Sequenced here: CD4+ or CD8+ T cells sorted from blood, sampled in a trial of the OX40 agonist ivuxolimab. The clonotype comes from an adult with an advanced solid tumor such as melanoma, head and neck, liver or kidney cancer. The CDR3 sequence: CASSLNGVPNYGYTF. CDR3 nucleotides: TGTGCCAGCAGTTTAAACGGGGTCCCTAACTATGGCTACACCTTC.